A single sample is the source of the 14 T cell receptor beta chains below, sequenced in a study of response to subunit inactivated influenza vaccine. MiXCR, run by TCRdb on the RT-PCR reads, gives a single entry per CDR3 protein. The profile shows more than 700,000 distinct CDR3 sequences, less than 25% of them singletons. This material consisted of PBMCs from blood, taken approximately 5 days after vaccination. These receptors all come from a man aged 50-60 years who received an inactivated influenza vaccine.

This clonotype was seen repeatedly, ten times or more. This chain joins TRBV12-3 or TRBV12-4 and TRBJ1-6; tentatively, D is TRBD1 (6 bases). V shed 1 base and J shed 13 bases, with 11 bases lying between them. This CDR3 spans 13 amino acids. CDR3: CASSLGGLAPLHF. The CDR3 DNA reads TGTGCCAGCAGTTTAGGGGGGCTAGCGCCCCTCCACTTT.

This sequence joins TRBV7-2 and TRBJ2-7; unclear D gene. From germline, CDR1 is SGHTA and CDR2 FQGNSA. Trimming cost V 8 bases and J 2 bases, with 13 bases left between them. The CDR3 has 13 amino acids. CDR3 sequence: CASRLDGTYEQYF. The CDR3 DNA follows: TGTGCCAGCCGCCTTGATGGTACCTACGAGCAGTACTTC. The entire variable domain, with the rest obtained from reference TRBV7-2 and TRBJ2-7, is as follows: GAGVSQSPSNKVTEKGKDVELRCDPISGHTALYWYRQSLGQGLEFLIYFQGNSAPDKSGLPSDRFSAERTGGSVSTLTIQRTQQEDSAVYLCASRLDGTYEQYFGPGTRLTVT.

V usage is TRBV7-2 and J usage is TRBJ1-5; D possibly corresponds to TRBD1 (6 bases). Germline V CDR1 and CDR2: SGHTA, FQGNSA. With 2 bases removed from V and 1 base from J, the gap between germline ends came to 15 bases. The CDR3 consists of 17 residues. In DNA form, the CDR3 reads TGTGCCAGCAGCTTAAATGGGGGGCGGGCAAGCAATCAGCCCCAGCATTTT. This gives the protein CASSLNGGRASNQPQHF.

The rearrangement links TRBV24-1 to TRBJ2-7, with D hard to call. V lost 2 bases to trimming and J lost 3 bases, with 4 bases between them. The CDR3 totals 12 residues. Looked up from germline, CDR1 is KGHDR and CDR2 is SFDVKD. The chain's CDR3 is CATSDWGYEQYF. As DNA, the CDR3 is TGTGCCACCAGTGATTGGGGCTACGAGCAGTACTTC.

This clonotype appeared many times. The V gene is TRBV15, the J gene TRBJ2-1, with 9 bases aligning to TRBD1. CDR3 length: 17 amino acids. The germline V gene has CDR1 LNHNV and CDR2 YYDKDF (reference sequence). With 2 bases clipped from V and 8 bases from J, the junction kept 13 bases outside the gene matches. The CDR3 sequence is CATSRLQGAKTGDEQFF. CDR3 nucleotide sequence: TGTGCCACCAGCAGATTACAGGGGGCAAAAACAGGGGATGAGCAGTTCTTC.

This clonotype has a handful of counts. The chain recombines TRBV6-5 with TRBJ1-2; no clear D. Deletions cut 1 base from V and 0 bases from J, with 9 bases between. The CDR3 sequence is 15 residues long. In germline, CDR1 is MNHEY, CDR2 SVGAGI. CDR3 nucleotide sequence: TGTGCCAGCAGTTACTGGTTCGGGACTAACTATGGCTACACCTTC. This sequence encodes CASSYWFGTNYGYTF.

This rearrangement joins TRBV7-2 to TRBJ1-1; D is possibly TRBD1 (5 bases). Germline CDR1 SGHTA, CDR2 FQGNSA. V was clipped by 2 bases and J by 7 bases, with 11 bases between them. The CDR3 sequence is 13 residues long. This chain's CDR3 is CASSLIGQGEAFF. CDR3 in DNA: TGTGCCAGCAGCTTAATCGGGCAGGGTGAAGCTTTCTTT.

The chain links TRBV19 to TRBJ2-1; D remains unclear. The CDR3 covers 14 residues. The germline gives CDR1 LNHDA, CDR2 SQIVND (reference sequence). Trimming removed 1 base at V and 3 bases at J, with 7 bases between. The DNA of the CDR3 is TGTGCCAGTAGTATAGGGGATTACTACAATGAGCAGTTCTTC. It encodes CASSIGDYYNEQFF.

The CDR3 spells CSADLWRGSYNEQFF. The CDR3 DNA is TGCAGTGCGGACCTCTGGCGGGGCTCCTACAATGAGCAGTTCTTC. The rearrangement joins TRBV20-1 to TRBJ2-1, with D possibly TRBD2 on 6 matching bases. This CDR3 has 15 amino acids. Germline V lookup: CDR1 DFQATT, CDR2 SNEGSKA (reference sequence). With 6 bases removed from V and 0 bases from J, the gap between germline ends came to 15 bases.

This clonotype was picked up a small number of times. CDR3 in amino acids: CSATSRFATGGHEQYF. The CDR3, as DNA: TGCAGTGCTACTTCTAGGTTTGCGACAGGGGGGCACGAGCAGTACTTC. The rearrangement links TRBV20-1 to TRBJ2-7; 9 bases align to TRBD1. The CDR3 runs to 16 residues. V lost 4 bases to trimming and J lost 5 bases; unmatched junction nucleotides: 15. From germline, CDR1 is DFQATT and CDR2 SNEGSKA (reference sequence).

The chain employs TRBV19 and TRBJ2-6; D may be TRBD1 (5 bases). This CDR3 has 16 amino acids. CDR1 is LNHDA, CDR2 SQIVND, per germline (reference sequence). Trimming removed 5 bases from V and 2 bases from J, with 13 bases in between. CDR3 bases: TGTGCCAGTAGTGAACCAGGGCTAGCTGGGGCCAACGTCCTGACTTTC. Its protein product is CASSEPGLAGANVLTF. The full variable domain, in which reference TRBV19 and TRBJ2-6 provide the parts outside the CDR3, is DGGITQSPKYLFRKEGQNVTLSCEQNLNHDAMYWYRQDPGQGLRLIYYSQIVNDFQKGDIAEGYSVSREKKESFPLTVTSAQKNPTAFYLCASSEPGLAGANVLTFGAGSRLTVL.

This clonotype was counted many times. This chain connects TRBV9 to TRBJ2-1; 13 bases match TRBD2. V was clipped by 0 bases and J by 6 bases; unmatched bases: 0. Germline V lookup: CDR1 SGDLS, CDR2 YYNGEE. This CDR3 has 15 residues. The CDR3 nucleotides read TGTGCCAGCAGCGTAGGGACTAGCGGGGGCAATGAGCAGTTCTTC. This codes for CASSVGTSGGNEQFF.

The chain has TRBV4-1 and TRBJ2-7; no definite D call. V was trimmed by 0 bases and J by 3 bases, leaving 9 bases between them. Per germline, CDR1 MGHRA and CDR2 YSYEKL. CDR3 length equals 14 residues. The CDR3 sequence is CASSQEARFYEQYF. The CDR3 nucleotides are TGCGCCAGCAGCCAAGAAGCGAGGTTCTACGAGCAGTACTTC.

The CDR3 region has the DNA TGCGCCAGCAGCTTTGACCACGGAGCTAACTATGGCTACACCTTC. Its protein is CASSFDHGANYGYTF. The rearrangement uses TRBV5-1 and TRBJ1-2; D remains ambiguous. The CDR3 runs 15 residues. The V and J ends lost 2 bases and 0 bases respectively, with 11 bases between them. CDR1 and CDR2 (germline): SGHRS, YFSETQ.